Below are 24 T cell receptor beta chains sequenced from a single sample in a study of blood T cell repertoires in COVID-19. The data were produced by immunoSEQ multiplex PCR, yet TCRdb's version contains in-frame clones alone and is incomplete. The table records around 130,000 clones, 75% to 90% of them present only once. Sequencing was performed on peripheral blood. All receptors derive from a man aged 50 or older with active or convalescent COVID-19.

This chain joins TRBV19 and TRBJ1-4; D gene unclear. There are 16 residues in the CDR3. The germline V gene encodes CDR1 LNHDA and CDR2 SQIVND (reference sequence). Trimming cost V 6 bases and J 5 bases, with 19 bases left between them. This chain's CDR3 is CASSPQKSRINEKLFF. Written as DNA, the CDR3 is TGTGCCAGTAGCCCACAAAAGTCTAGGATAAATGAAAAACTGTTTTTT.

The chain joins TRBV6-5 to TRBJ2-1; tentatively, D is TRBD2 (6 bases). Germline values: CDR1 MNHEY, CDR2 SVGAGI. Trimming shortened V by 6 bases and J by 8 bases, and 14 bases separated the two germline ends. This CDR3 has 13 amino acids. The CDR3 is CASRFGGKYEQFF. The CDR3 nucleotides read TGTGCCAGCAGGTTCGGCGGGAAGTATGAGCAGTTCTTC.

CDR3 sequence reads: CASSLQATATNEKLFF. Here the CDR3 DNA reads TGCGCCAGCAGCTTGCAGGCAACAGCAACTAATGAAAAACTGTTTTTT. V is TRBV5-1 and J is TRBJ1-4; D is ambiguous. Germline V CDR1 and CDR2: SGHRS, YFSETQ. The CDR3 is 16 residues long. V was pared by 1 base and J by 0 bases, with 10 bases between.

The rearrangement joins TRBV29-1 to TRBJ2-7; 9 nucleotides match TRBD2. CDR1 is SQVTM, CDR2 ANQGSEA, per germline. The length of the CDR3 is 14 residues. V was pared by 7 bases and J by 3 bases, with 10 bases of the junction left unmatched. The CDR3 loop reads CSADSGSPNYEQYF. The CDR3 coding sequence is TGCAGCGCCGATAGCGGGAGTCCCAACTACGAGCAGTACTTC.

In this sample, this clone turned up once. The J gene is TRBJ1-2, the V gene TRBV19; D might be TRBD1 (6 bases). The germline gives CDR1 LNHDA, CDR2 SQIVND (reference sequence). The V and J ends lost 6 bases and 4 bases respectively, with 21 bases between them. The CDR3 spans 16 residues. This chain's CDR3 is CASRNRGGGGIYGYTF. The CDR3 DNA is TGTGCCAGTAGGAACCGCGGGGGAGGGGGTATCTATGGCTACACCTTC.

The chain is built from TRBV24-1 and TRBJ2-1; TRBD2 aligns across 11 bases. The CDR3 sequence is 14 residues long. With 8 bases clipped from V and 5 bases from J, the junction kept 4 bases outside the gene matches. Germline V gives CDR1 KGHDR, CDR2 SFDVKD. The CDR3 region is CATNSGGANNEQFF. The CDR3 coding sequence is TGTGCCACCAATAGCGGGGGGGCCAACAATGAGCAGTTCTTC.

This chain joins TRBV5-1 and TRBJ2-3; D gene uncertain. The ends were cut back, 4 bases at V and 2 bases at J, with 14 bases in the middle. This CDR3 has 15 residues. Per germline, CDR1 SGHRS and CDR2 YFSETQ. Here the CDR3 reads CASSPHSVSTDTQYF. The CDR3 nucleotides read TGCGCCAGCAGCCCTCATTCAGTCTCCACAGATACGCAGTATTTT.

The rearrangement uses TRBV21-1 and TRBJ2-3; TRBD1 is taken as the D call from the table, unchecked against the DNA. TRBV21-1 is described as a pseudogene. The CDR3 is 15 amino acids. The DNA of the CDR3 is TGTGCCAGCAGCAAAAACTCACAGGGGGCCGATACGCAGTATTTT. It specifies CASSKNSQGADTQYF.

The chain has TRBV6-5 and TRBJ2-6; D is unclear. The CDR3 has 16 amino acids. Trimming took 4 bases from V and 0 from J, leaving 10 bases between them. Germline loops: CDR1 MNHEY, CDR2 SVGAGI. Here the CDR3 DNA reads TGTGCCAGCAGTTCTATACGTGGCTCTGGGGCCAACGTCCTGACTTTC. It translates to CASSSIRGSGANVLTF.

Here the CDR3 DNA reads TGTGCCAGTAGTACTAAGGGACAAAGCTATGGCTACACCTTC. Translating it yields CASSTKGQSYGYTF. The J gene is TRBJ1-2, the V gene TRBV19; D possibly corresponds to TRBD1 (6 bases). Trimming stripped 4 bases from V and 4 bases from J, with 13 bases between. The CDR3 spans 14 residues. The germline gives CDR1 LNHDA, CDR2 SQIVND (reference sequence). Variable domain in full (rest from reference TRBV19 and TRBJ1-2): DGGITQSPKYLFRKEGQNVTLSCEQNLNHDAMYWYRQDPGQGLRLIYYSQIVNDFQKGDIAEGYSVSREKKESFPLTVTSAQKNPTAFYLCASSTKGQSYGYTFGSGTRLTVV.

The chain has TRBV13 and TRBJ1-1; no reliable D call. The CDR3 loop spans 11 amino acids. Germline loops: CDR1 PRHDT, CDR2 FYEKMQ (reference sequence). V lost 3 bases, J lost 8 bases, and 7 bases lay in between. The CDR3 is CASSFTGEAFF. As DNA, the CDR3 is TGTGCCAGCAGCTTCACGGGAGAAGCTTTCTTT.

This chain joins TRBV5-1 and TRBJ1-2; D might be TRBD1 (6 bases). V was pared by 0 bases and J by 8 bases, with 14 bases between. CDR1 is SGHRS and CDR2 is YFSETQ in the germline V gene. The CDR3 loop spans 14 amino acids. Here the CDR3 DNA reads TGCGCCAGCAGCTTGGATTTGGGGGCAGGAGGCTACACCTTC. This translates into CASSLDLGAGGYTF.

This rearrangement joins TRBV11-2 to TRBJ2-5, with 12 bases that match TRBD2. V shed 1 base and J 2 bases; nucleotides not matched to a gene: 2. The CDR3 is made up of 16 amino acids. Germline CDR1 SGHAT, CDR2 FQNNGV. The CDR3 loop is CASSLGLAGGQETQYF. The CDR3 coding sequence is TGTGCCAGCAGCTTAGGGCTAGCGGGGGGGCAAGAGACCCAGTACTTC.

The chain recombines TRBV5-6 with TRBJ2-7; 9 bases fit TRBD1. This CDR3 region has 17 residues. Germline V gene lookup returns CDR1 SGHDT and CDR2 YYEEEE. J gave up 3 bases and V 2 bases, and 12 bases lay outside the gene matches. The DNA for the CDR3 is TGTGCCAGCAGCTTTAGTAGAACAGGGGGCTATAACTACGAGCAGTACTTC. This translates into CASSFSRTGGYNYEQYF.

The genes are TRBV6-5 and TRBJ1-2; possible D gene TRBD1, 6 bases. There are 13 residues in the CDR3. Between the trimmed V and J ends, which lost 5 bases and 2 bases, there was a span of 9 bases. CDR1 and CDR2 (germline): MNHEY, SVGAGI. CDR3 coding DNA: TGTGCCAGCAGTCCCGGGACAAACTATGGCTACACCTTC. Protein product: CASSPGTNYGYTF.

The chain links TRBV5-1 to TRBJ1-4, with TRBD1 matching 10 bases. V was pared by 3 bases and J by 4 bases, with 3 bases of the junction left unmatched. The CDR3 covers 15 residues. Germline V CDR1 and CDR2: SGHRS, YFSETQ. This CDR3 reads CASSWGQGSNEKLFF. CDR3 coding DNA: TGCGCCAGCAGCTGGGGACAGGGGAGTAATGAAAAACTGTTTTTT.

The gene calls are TRBV5-1 and TRBJ2-1, with D hard to call. This CDR3 spans 15 amino acids. Germline V CDR1 and CDR2: SGHRS, YFSETQ. Trimming took 5 bases from V and 0 from J, leaving 12 bases between them. The CDR3: CASRSEASSYNEQFF. CDR3 bases: TGCGCCAGCAGATCCGAGGCCAGCTCCTACAATGAGCAGTTCTTC.

The rearrangement links TRBV7-8 to TRBJ2-7; 12 bases are shared with TRBD2. The CDR3 contains 15 residues. V trimming: 5 bases; J trimming: 4 bases; junction bases outside the gene matches: 6. CDR1 and CDR2 (germline): SGHVS, FQNEAQ. CDR3 sequence (DNA): TGTGCCAGCAGCGCCGGGACTAGCGGGTCGTACGAGCAGTACTTC. Residues: CASSAGTSGSYEQYF.

The chain is built from TRBV6-4 and TRBJ1-1; 7 bases line up with TRBD1. This CDR3 contains 13 residues. Germline V CDR1 and CDR2: MRHNA, SNTAGT. Trimming cost V 10 bases and J 5 bases; bases outside gene matches: 10. The CDR3 loop is CAILDRRRTEAFF. Here the CDR3 DNA reads TGTGCCATCCTGGACAGGCGGAGAACTGAAGCTTTCTTT.

This clone was recorded only once. The chain recombines TRBV6-2 or TRBV6-3 with TRBJ2-7; D might be TRBD2 (7 bases). Germline CDR1 reads MNHEY; CDR2 reads SVGEGT. CDR3 length equals 14 residues. Trimming cost V 6 bases and J 5 bases, with 17 bases left between them. The CDR3 loop is CASSRGGGGDEQYF. The CDR3 region has the DNA TGTGCCAGCAGCCGCGGGGGCGGGGGAGACGAGCAGTACTTC.

The gene calls are TRBV5-1 and TRBJ2-4, with 10 bases aligning to TRBD2. Germline V gene data show CDR1 as SGHRS and CDR2 as YFSETQ. This CDR3 has 16 amino acids. V dropped 0 bases and J dropped 5; count of bases not matched to a gene: 5. This CDR3 reads CASSLGGLARENIQYF. The DNA for the CDR3 is TGCGCCAGCAGCTTGGGGGGACTAGCGAGGGAAAACATTCAGTACTTC.

This clone is labeled as large. The rearrangement joins TRBV10-3 to TRBJ2-7; 7 nucleotides agree with TRBD2. Trimming cost V 8 bases and J 2 bases; bases outside gene matches: 6. In germline, CDR1 is ENHRY, CDR2 SYGVKD. The CDR3 covers 13 residues. The CDR3 nucleotides are TGTGCCATCCTGGGGGGGAGCACCTACGAGCAGTACTTC. Its protein product is CAILGGSTYEQYF.

The chain recombines TRBV7-6 with TRBJ1-6, with 11 bases lining up with TRBD1. Germline V gene sequence: CDR1 SGHVS, CDR2 FNYEAQ. The CDR3 has 19 residues. V dropped 6 bases and J dropped 2; count of bases not matched to a gene: 12. Here the CDR3 reads CASSRTGGSPQTYNSPLHF. As DNA, the CDR3 is TGTGCCAGCAGTCGGACAGGGGGCAGCCCACAGACCTATAATTCACCCCTCCACTTT.

The rearrangement uses TRBV24-1 and TRBJ2-1, with 11 positions matching TRBD1. This CDR3 is built from 16 residues. The ends lost 4 bases at V and 8 bases at J; junction bases unmatched: 9. Germline CDR1 KGHDR, CDR2 SFDVKD. The CDR3 reads CATSEGQGVGGYEQFF. CDR3 nucleotide sequence: TGTGCCACCAGTGAGGGACAGGGGGTAGGCGGTTATGAGCAGTTCTTC.